This TCR beta chain was profiled in a study of glioma-infiltrating T cells. Study-level points and caveats: CDR3 overlap between tissue and blood was very small. Tissue-blood divergence was below expectation in non-neoplastic patients, above in gliomas.

Between the trimmed V and J ends, which lost 1 base and 3 bases, there was a span of 10 bases. Germline CDR1 is SGHTA and CDR2 is FQGNSA. The CDR3 sequence is 14 residues long. The iRepertoire nested amplicon-rescue multiplex PCR amplified TCR alpha and beta CDR3s from RNA. For one-step reverse transcription and amplification, 100-400 ng of tissue mRNA or PBMC total RNA was used. TCRdb used MiXCR to reprocess the multiplex PCR reads, holding one entry per CDR3 protein. Among over 100,000 distinct CDR3 sequences listed, about 25% were seen once. This clonotype was seen at least ten times. The antigen is unknown.

This receptor was obtained from a human donor with low-grade glioma or glioblastoma, undergoing nonglioma brain surgery, or in good health (not recorded which). Specimen: glioma tissue, nonneoplastic brain tissue, or PBMCs (not recorded which). The rearrangement joins TRBV7-2 to TRBJ2-7; unclear D gene. CDR3 DNA: TGTGCCAGCAGCTTAGACGCGTCAGGCTACGAGCAGTACTTC. Protein product: CASSLDASGYEQYF.